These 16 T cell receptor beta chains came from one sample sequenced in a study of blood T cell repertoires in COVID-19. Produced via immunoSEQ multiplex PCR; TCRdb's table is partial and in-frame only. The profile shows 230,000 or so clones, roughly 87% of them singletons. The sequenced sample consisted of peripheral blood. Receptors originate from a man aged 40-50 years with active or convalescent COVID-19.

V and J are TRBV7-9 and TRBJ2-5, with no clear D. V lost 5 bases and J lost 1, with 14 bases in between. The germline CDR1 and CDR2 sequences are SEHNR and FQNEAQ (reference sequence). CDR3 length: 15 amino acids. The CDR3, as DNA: TGTGCCAGCAGCCCCCCGACTCGAATCCAAGAGACCCAGTACTTC. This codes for CASSPPTRIQETQYF.

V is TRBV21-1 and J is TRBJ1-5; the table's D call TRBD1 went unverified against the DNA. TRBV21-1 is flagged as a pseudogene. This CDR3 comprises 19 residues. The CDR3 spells CASSKVGGTEPYSNQPQHF. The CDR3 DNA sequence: TGTGCCAGCAGCAAGGTTGGAGGGACAGAACCTTATAGCAATCAGCCCCAGCATTTT.

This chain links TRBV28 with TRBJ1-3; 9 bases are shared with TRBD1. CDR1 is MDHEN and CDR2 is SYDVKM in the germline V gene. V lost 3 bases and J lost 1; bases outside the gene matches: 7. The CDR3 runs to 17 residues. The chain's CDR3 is CASSLPGQGKSGNTIYF. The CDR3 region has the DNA TGTGCCAGCAGTTTGCCCGGACAGGGGAAGTCTGGAAACACCATATATTTT.

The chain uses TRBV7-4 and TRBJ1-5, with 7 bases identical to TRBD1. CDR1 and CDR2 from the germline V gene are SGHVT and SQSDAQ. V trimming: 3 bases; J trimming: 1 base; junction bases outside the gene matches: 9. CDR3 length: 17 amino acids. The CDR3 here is CASSFHGTDFSNQPQHF. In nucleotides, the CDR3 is TGTGCCAGCAGCTTTCACGGGACAGACTTCAGCAATCAGCCCCAGCATTTT.

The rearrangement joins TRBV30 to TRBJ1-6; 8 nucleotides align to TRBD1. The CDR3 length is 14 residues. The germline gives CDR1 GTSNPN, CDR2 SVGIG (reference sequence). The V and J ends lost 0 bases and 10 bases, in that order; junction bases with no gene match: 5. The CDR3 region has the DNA TGTGCCTGGAGTGTAGACAGGGGCAACTCACCCCTCCACTTT. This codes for CAWSVDRGNSPLHF.

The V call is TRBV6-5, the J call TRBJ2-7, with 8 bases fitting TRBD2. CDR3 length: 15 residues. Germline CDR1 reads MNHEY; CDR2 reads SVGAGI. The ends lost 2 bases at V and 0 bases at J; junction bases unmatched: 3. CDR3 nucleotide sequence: TGTGCCAGCAGTTACCTTAGCGGGGACTCCTACGAGCAGTACTTC. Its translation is CASSYLSGDSYEQYF.

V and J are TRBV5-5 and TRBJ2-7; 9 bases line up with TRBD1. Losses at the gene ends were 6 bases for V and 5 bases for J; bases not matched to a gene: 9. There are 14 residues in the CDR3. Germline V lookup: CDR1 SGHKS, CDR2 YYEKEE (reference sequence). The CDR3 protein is CASTLRDRADEQYF. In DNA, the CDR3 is TGTGCCAGCACCCTCCGGGACAGGGCGGACGAGCAGTACTTC.

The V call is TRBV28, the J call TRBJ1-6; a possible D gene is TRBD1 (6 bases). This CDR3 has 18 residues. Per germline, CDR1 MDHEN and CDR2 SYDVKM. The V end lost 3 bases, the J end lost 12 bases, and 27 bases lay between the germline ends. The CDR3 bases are TGTGCCAGCAGTTTGGTTATCGGCTCCGGGACAAGGGTGAGACCCCTCCACTTT. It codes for CASSLVIGSGTRVRPLHF.

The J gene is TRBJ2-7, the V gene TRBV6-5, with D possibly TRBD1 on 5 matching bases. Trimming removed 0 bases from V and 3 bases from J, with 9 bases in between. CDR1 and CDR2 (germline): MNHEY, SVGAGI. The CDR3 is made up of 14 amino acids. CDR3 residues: CASSYSPQGYEQYF. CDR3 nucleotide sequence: TGTGCCAGCAGTTACTCGCCTCAGGGCTACGAGCAGTACTTC.

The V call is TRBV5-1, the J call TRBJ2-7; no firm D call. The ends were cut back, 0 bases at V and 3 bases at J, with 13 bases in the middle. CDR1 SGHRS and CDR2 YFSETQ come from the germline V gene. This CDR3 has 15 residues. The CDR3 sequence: CASSLDVSVVYEQYF. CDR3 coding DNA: TGCGCCAGCAGCTTGGATGTGAGTGTCGTCTACGAGCAGTACTTC.

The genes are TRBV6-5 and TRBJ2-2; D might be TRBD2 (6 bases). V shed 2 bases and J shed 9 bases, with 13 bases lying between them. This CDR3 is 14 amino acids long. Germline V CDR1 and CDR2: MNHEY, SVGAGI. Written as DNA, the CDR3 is TGTGCCAGCAGTTACGGGGGGTCCCGCCGGGAGCTGTTTTTT. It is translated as CASSYGGSRRELFF.

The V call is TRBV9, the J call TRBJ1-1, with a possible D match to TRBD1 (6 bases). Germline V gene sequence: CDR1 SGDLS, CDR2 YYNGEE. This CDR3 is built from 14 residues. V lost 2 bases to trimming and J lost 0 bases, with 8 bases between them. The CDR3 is CASSVTGLNTEAFF. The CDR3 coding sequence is TGTGCCAGCAGCGTTACAGGGTTGAACACTGAAGCTTTCTTT.

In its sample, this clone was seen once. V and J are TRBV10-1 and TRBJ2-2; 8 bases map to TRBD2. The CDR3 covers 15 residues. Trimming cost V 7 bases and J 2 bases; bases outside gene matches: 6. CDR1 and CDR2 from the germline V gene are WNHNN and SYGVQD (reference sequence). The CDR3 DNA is TGCGCCAGCACGGGAGGGGTCCTTAACACCGGGGAGCTGTTTTTT. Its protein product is CASTGGVLNTGELFF.

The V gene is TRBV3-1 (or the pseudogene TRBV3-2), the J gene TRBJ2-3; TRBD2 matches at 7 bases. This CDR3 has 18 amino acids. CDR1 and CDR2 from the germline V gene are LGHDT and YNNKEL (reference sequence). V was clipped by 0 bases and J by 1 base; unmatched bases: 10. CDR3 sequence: CASSQDLAGVSRTDTQYF. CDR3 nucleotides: TGTGCCAGCAGCCAAGATCTGGCGGGGGTCTCTCGCACAGATACGCAGTATTTT.

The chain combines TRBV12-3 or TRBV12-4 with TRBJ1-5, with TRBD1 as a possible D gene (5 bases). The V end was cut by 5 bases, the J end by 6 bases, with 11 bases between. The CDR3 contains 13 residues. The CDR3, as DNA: TGTGCCAGCAGTCCCGGACAAGGTCAGCCCCAGCATTTT. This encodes CASSPGQGQPQHF.

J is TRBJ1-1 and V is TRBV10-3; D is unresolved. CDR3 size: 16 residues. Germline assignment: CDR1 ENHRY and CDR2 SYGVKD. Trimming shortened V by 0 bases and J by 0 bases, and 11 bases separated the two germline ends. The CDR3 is CAISESVSSMNTEAFF. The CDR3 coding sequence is TGTGCCATCAGTGAGTCAGTAAGTAGCATGAACACTGAAGCTTTCTTT.